These 5 T cell receptor beta chains were sequenced from one sample in a study of human T cells and chemical hapten exposure. One entry per CDR3 protein results from TCRdb running MiXCR on the RACE reads. The table shows about 50,000 distinct CDR3 sequences, with 3.5% to 4.5% occurring only once. As to time point: healthy volunteer bleed at 2 weeks. The starting material, unfractionated whole blood, was used for total RNA extraction. The source material was whole blood. The receptors derive from a female donor in good health. Some clones in this sample may be carry-over from other donors' samples.

This clonotype occurred many times. The chain couples TRBV2 to TRBJ2-7, with D possibly being TRBD1 (5 bases). Germline loops: CDR1 SNHLY, CDR2 FYNNEI. Trimming left V 1 base short and J 4 bases short, with 8 bases between. The CDR3 is 13 amino acids. The CDR3 DNA follows: TGTGCCAGCAGTGAAGTTCAGGGTTACGAGCAGTACTTC. Its protein is CASSEVQGYEQYF.

There are many counts of this clonotype. The V gene is TRBV7-2, the J gene TRBJ2-1, with D possibly being TRBD2 (6 bases). Trimming took off 1 base at V and 9 bases at J, with 13 bases between the two ends. The CDR3 has 14 amino acids. Germline CDR1 and CDR2: SGHTA and FQGNSA. The CDR3 nucleotides are TGTGCCAGCAGCTTAGACCGCGGGACCAGTGAGCAGTTCTTC. This translates into CASSLDRGTSEQFF.

This clonotype came up many times. The CDR3 here is CASSSFLQSTVYNEQFF. Here the CDR3 DNA reads TGTGCCAGTAGCTCCTTCCTACAGTCCACCGTATACAATGAGCAGTTCTTC. The rearrangement uses TRBV19 and TRBJ2-1; D gene unclear. The ends were cut back, 6 bases at V and 4 bases at J, with 22 bases in the middle. This CDR3 region has 17 residues. Per the germline V gene, CDR1 is LNHDA and CDR2 is SQIVND (reference sequence).

This clonotype has ten or more counts. V is TRBV12-3 or TRBV12-4 and J is TRBJ2-1, with D tentatively TRBD2 (6 bases). This CDR3 has 13 amino acids. Trimming took 3 bases from V and 12 from J, leaving 15 bases between them. In DNA form, the CDR3 reads TGTGCCAGCAGTTTGGTTCAGGGTAGCGGGCAGTTCTTC. It codes for CASSLVQGSGQFF.

V usage is TRBV30 and J usage is TRBJ2-5; no clear D. CDR3 length: 11 amino acids. V was pared by 5 bases and J by 4 bases, with 8 bases between. From germline, CDR1 is GTSNPN and CDR2 SVGIG (reference sequence). As DNA, the CDR3 is TGTGCCTGGGGGGTAGGAGAGACCCAGTACTTC. Translation: CAWGVGETQYF. The full variable domain, completed using reference TRBV30 and TRBJ2-5, is SQTIHQWPATLVQPVGSPLSLECTVEGTSNPNLYWYRQAAGRGLQLLFYSVGIGQISSEVPQNLSASRPQDRQFILSSKKLLLSDSGFYLCAWGVGETQYFGPGTRLLVL.